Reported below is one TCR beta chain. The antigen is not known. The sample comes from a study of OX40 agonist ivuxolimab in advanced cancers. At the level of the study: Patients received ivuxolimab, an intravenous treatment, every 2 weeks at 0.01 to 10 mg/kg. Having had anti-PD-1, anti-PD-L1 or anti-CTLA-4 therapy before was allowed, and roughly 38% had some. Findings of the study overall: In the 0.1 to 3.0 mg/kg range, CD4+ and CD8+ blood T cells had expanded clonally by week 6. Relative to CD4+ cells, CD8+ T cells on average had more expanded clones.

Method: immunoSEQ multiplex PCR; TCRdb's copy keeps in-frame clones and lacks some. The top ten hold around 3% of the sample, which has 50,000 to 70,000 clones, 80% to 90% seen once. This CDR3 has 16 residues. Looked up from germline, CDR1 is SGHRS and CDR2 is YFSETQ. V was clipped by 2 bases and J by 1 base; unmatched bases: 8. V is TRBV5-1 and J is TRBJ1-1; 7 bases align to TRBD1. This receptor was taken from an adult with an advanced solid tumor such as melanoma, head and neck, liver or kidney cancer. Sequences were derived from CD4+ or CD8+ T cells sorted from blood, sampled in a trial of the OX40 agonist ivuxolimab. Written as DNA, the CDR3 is TGCGCCAGCAGCTTACAGGGGAGAGGGAGGAACACTGAAGCTTTCTTT. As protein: CASSLQGRGRNTEAFF.